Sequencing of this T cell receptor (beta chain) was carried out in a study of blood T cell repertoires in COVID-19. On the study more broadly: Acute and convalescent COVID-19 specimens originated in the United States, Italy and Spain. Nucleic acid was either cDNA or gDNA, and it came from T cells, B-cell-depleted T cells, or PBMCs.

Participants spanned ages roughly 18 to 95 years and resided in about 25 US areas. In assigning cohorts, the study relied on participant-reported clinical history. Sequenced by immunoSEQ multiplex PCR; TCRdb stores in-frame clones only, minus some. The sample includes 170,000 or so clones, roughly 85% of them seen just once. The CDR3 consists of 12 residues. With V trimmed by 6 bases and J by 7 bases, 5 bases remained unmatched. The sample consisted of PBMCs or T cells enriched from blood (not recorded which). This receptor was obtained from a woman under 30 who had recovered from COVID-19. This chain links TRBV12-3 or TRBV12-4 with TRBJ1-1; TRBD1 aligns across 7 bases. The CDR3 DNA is TGTGCCAGCAGCACAGGGGTAGGTGAAGCTTTCTTT. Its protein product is CASSTGVGEAFF.